The next 16 T cell receptor beta chains were all read from a single sample in a study of blood T cell repertoires in COVID-19. This table comes from immunoSEQ multiplex PCR, and its TCRdb copy is limited to in-frame clones, with some not included. Among about 210,000 clones listed, around 82% were seen once. The sequencing sample was made of peripheral blood. The receptors derive from a woman aged 40 to 55 with active or convalescent COVID-19.

The gene calls are TRBV19 and TRBJ2-1, with TRBD2 matching 7 bases. V dropped 1 base and J dropped 6; count of bases not matched to a gene: 6. The CDR3 covers 15 residues. Germline V gene sequence: CDR1 LNHDA, CDR2 SQIVND (reference sequence). The CDR3 spells CASSIGGGGGNEQFF. The CDR3 nucleotides are TGTGCCAGTAGTATAGGGGGTGGGGGGGGCAATGAGCAGTTCTTC.

This chain connects TRBV6-6 to TRBJ1-6, with a tentative D call TRBD1 (5 bases). Germline values: CDR1 MNHNY, CDR2 SVGAGI (reference sequence). There are 16 residues in the CDR3. The V end lost 0 bases, the J end lost 9 bases, and 15 bases lay between the germline ends. This chain's CDR3 is CASSYSSGTGLSPLHF. The CDR3 nucleotides are TGTGCCAGCAGTTACTCGAGTGGGACGGGACTTTCACCCCTCCACTTT.

The CDR3 loop reads CASSLSSNYGYTF. For the CDR3, the DNA is TGTGCCAGCAGCTTGAGTTCTAACTATGGCTACACCTTC. V and J are TRBV7-9 and TRBJ1-2, with D hard to call. V was trimmed by 3 bases and J by 0 bases, leaving 5 bases between them. Germline V gives CDR1 SEHNR, CDR2 FQNEAQ (reference sequence). This CDR3 is 13 amino acids long.

The chain carries TRBV7-8 and TRBJ1-2, with D unclear. The V end lost 2 bases, the J end lost 0 bases, and 7 bases lay between the germline ends. The germline V gene has CDR1 SGHVS and CDR2 FQNEAQ. The CDR3 has 14 amino acids. The CDR3 bases are TGTGCCAGCAGCTTATCGTTTACTAACTATGGCTACACCTTC. This encodes CASSLSFTNYGYTF.

The CDR3 coding sequence is TGTGCTCCGACAGGGTGGGAGACCCAGTACTTC. Protein sequence: CAPTGWETQYF. The V call is TRBV27, the J call TRBJ2-5, with TRBD1 matching over 7 bases. The CDR3 runs 11 residues. Germline V gene lookup returns CDR1 MNHEY and CDR2 SMNVEV (reference sequence).

J is TRBJ1-1 and V is TRBV5-5, with D possibly TRBD1 on 6 matching bases. Trimming took off 4 bases at V and 2 bases at J, with 12 bases between the two ends. From germline, CDR1 is SGHKS and CDR2 YYEKEE (reference sequence). The CDR3 runs 14 residues. The DNA for the CDR3 is TGTGCCAGCAGCCGGACAGTACTAAACACTGAAGCTTTCTTT. This translates into CASSRTVLNTEAFF.

This chain links TRBV15 with TRBJ2-1; 7 nucleotides agree with TRBD1. This CDR3 spans 13 amino acids. V lost 6 bases and J lost 6; bases outside the gene matches: 5. Germline assignment: CDR1 LNHNV and CDR2 YYDKDF (reference sequence). CDR3 region: CATRQGLGNEQFF. CDR3 coding DNA: TGTGCCACCAGACAGGGGCTCGGCAATGAGCAGTTCTTC.

The J gene is TRBJ2-5, the V gene TRBV3-1 (or the pseudogene TRBV3-2), with 9 positions matching TRBD2. Germline-derived CDR1 and CDR2 are LGHDT and YNNKEL (reference sequence). This CDR3 has 12 residues. The J segment lost 4 bases and the V segment lost 8 bases, leaving 2 bases of the junction unmatched. CDR3 coding DNA: TGTGCCAGCGGGCGGGGGGGAGAGACCCAGTACTTC. Translation: CASGRGGETQYF.

V gene TRBV19 combines with J gene TRBJ1-6; possibly TRBD1 for D (5 bases). With 5 bases removed from V and 3 bases from J, the gap between germline ends came to 14 bases. This CDR3 region has 16 residues. Germline V lookup: CDR1 LNHDA, CDR2 SQIVND (reference sequence). The CDR3 sequence is CASSPGHFNYNSPLHF. The CDR3 DNA sequence: TGTGCCAGTAGTCCCGGACATTTTAACTATAATTCACCCCTCCACTTT.

The J gene is TRBJ2-7, the V gene TRBV20-1; 9 positions match TRBD2. The CDR3 has 15 amino acids. Germline V gene lookup returns CDR1 DFQATT and CDR2 SNEGSKA (reference sequence). V trimming: 3 bases; J trimming: 7 bases; junction bases outside the gene matches: 13. The DNA for the CDR3 is TGCAGTGCTAGTGGGGAAACTAGCGGGCGAAGGGAGCAGTACTTC. This encodes CSASGETSGRREQYF.

This chain links TRBV6-5 with TRBJ1-2; no definite D call. There are 15 residues in the CDR3. Germline CDR1 is MNHEY and CDR2 is SVGAGI. Trimming removed 2 bases at V and 2 bases at J, with 12 bases between. CDR3 nucleotides: TGTGCCAGCAGTTACGGGCGAGAAATAAACTATGGCTACACCTTC. It encodes CASSYGREINYGYTF.

This sequence joins TRBV7-8 and TRBJ1-5; 9 positions agree with TRBD1. J lost 7 bases, V lost 5 bases, and 9 bases had no gene match. The CDR3 spans 15 residues. The germline CDR1 and CDR2 sequences are SGHVS and FQNEAQ. The CDR3: CASSTDRGFRQPQHF. CDR3 DNA: TGTGCCAGCAGCACTGACAGGGGGTTTCGACAGCCCCAGCATTTT.

The rearrangement uses TRBV5-1 and TRBJ2-7; 11 bases agree with TRBD2. V dropped 2 bases and J dropped 3; count of bases not matched to a gene: 7. Germline V gives CDR1 SGHRS, CDR2 YFSETQ. The CDR3 sequence is 16 residues long. The CDR3 DNA sequence: TGCGCCAGCAGCTTCGGGACTAGCGGCACCTACTACGAGCAGTACTTC. This gives the protein CASSFGTSGTYYEQYF.

CDR3 bases: TGTGCCAGTGACGAGGATCGGAACACTGAAGCTTTCTTT. Protein product: CASDEDRNTEAFF. V gene TRBV28 combines with J gene TRBJ1-1, with no clear D. V dropped 9 bases and J dropped 1 base, with 12 bases sitting between them. The CDR3 is made up of 13 amino acids. From germline, CDR1 is MDHEN and CDR2 SYDVKM.

This chain connects TRBV10-3 to TRBJ1-2; TRBD1 matches at 8 bases. The CDR3 contains 14 residues. V trimming: 3 bases; J trimming: 4 bases; junction bases outside the gene matches: 4. CDR1 and CDR2 from the germline V gene are ENHRY and SYGVKD. CDR3 sequence (DNA): TGTGCCATCAGTGAAGGAACAGGGGGCTATGGCTACACCTTC. It codes for CAISEGTGGYGYTF.

The chain has TRBV15 and TRBJ1-6; TRBD1 agrees at 8 bases. V shed 5 bases and J 10 bases; nucleotides not matched to a gene: 10. This CDR3 comprises 15 residues. CDR1 and CDR2 from the germline V gene are LNHNV and YYDKDF (reference sequence). Written as DNA, the CDR3 is TGTGCCACCAGCCGGAATGCAGGGGGCGGGTCACCCCTCCACTTT. It is translated as CATSRNAGGGSPLHF.